This T cell receptor (beta chain) is drawn from a study of shared clonotypes between healthy human individuals. Clones were sequenced by immunoSEQ multiplex PCR, and TCRdb holds only the in-frame ones, with some missing. The repertoire consists of a few hundred thousand clones, with around 80% occurring once and the leading ten covering roughly 12%. The CDR3 contains 13 residues. V was trimmed by 0 bases and J by 7 bases, leaving 11 bases between them. The germline V gene encodes CDR1 SGDLS and CDR2 YYNGEE. The sample was PBMCs. The TCR originated in a woman in her forties in good health. Some clones in this sample may be carry-over from other donors' samples. The chain combines TRBV9 with TRBJ2-7; no definite D call. Written as DNA, the CDR3 is TGTGCCAGCAGCGTAGGGCTTCAACAAGAGCAGTACTTC. This sequence encodes CASSVGLQQEQYF.